This T cell receptor beta chain appears in the sequencing data of a study of T-cell memory formation after mild COVID-19. Turning to the study itself: The study found TCR clusters largely donor specific. Notes on the study in general: There was no confirmation that second-wave clones peaking on day 37 were SARS-CoV-2 specific. Contracting CD8+ clones were enriched in EMRA, CD4+ mainly in CM and EM.

5'RACE with constant-segment primers built TCRalpha and TCRbeta cDNA libraries with UMIs. TCRdb used MiXCR to reprocess the 5' RACE reads, holding one entry per CDR3 protein. The data hold 470,000 or so distinct CDR3 sequences, with 20% observed a single time. CDR3 length equals 15 residues. Germline trimming cut 5 bases from V and 8 bases from J; bases unmatched to any gene: 10. Germline V lookup: CDR1 SGHTA, CDR2 FQGNSA. This clonotype was observed a handful of times. The target antigen is unknown. This sequence was found in an adult woman who had mild COVID-19 (a few samples of this study predate the infection). Cell type and time point are not known. The chain carries TRBV7-2 and TRBJ1-2; 11 bases match TRBD1. Sample: PBMCs or a T cell subset sorted from them (not recorded which). This CDR3 reads CASSTRDRGLKGYTF. DNA of the CDR3: TGTGCCAGCAGCACTCGGGACAGGGGGTTGAAGGGCTACACCTTC.